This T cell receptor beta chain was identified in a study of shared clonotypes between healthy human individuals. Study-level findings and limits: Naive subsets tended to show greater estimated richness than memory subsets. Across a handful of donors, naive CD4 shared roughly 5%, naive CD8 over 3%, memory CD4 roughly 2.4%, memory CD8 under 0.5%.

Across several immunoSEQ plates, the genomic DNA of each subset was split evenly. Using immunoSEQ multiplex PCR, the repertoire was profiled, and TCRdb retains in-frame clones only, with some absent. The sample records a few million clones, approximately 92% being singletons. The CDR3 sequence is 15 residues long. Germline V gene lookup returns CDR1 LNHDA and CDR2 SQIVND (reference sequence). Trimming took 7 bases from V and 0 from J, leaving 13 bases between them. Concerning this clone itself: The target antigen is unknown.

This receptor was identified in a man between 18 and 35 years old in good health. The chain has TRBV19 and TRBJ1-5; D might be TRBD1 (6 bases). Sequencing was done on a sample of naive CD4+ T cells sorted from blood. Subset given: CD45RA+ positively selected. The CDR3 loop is CASTGEVYSNQPQHF. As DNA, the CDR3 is TGTGCCAGTACAGGGGAGGTGTATAGCAATCAGCCCCAGCATTTT.